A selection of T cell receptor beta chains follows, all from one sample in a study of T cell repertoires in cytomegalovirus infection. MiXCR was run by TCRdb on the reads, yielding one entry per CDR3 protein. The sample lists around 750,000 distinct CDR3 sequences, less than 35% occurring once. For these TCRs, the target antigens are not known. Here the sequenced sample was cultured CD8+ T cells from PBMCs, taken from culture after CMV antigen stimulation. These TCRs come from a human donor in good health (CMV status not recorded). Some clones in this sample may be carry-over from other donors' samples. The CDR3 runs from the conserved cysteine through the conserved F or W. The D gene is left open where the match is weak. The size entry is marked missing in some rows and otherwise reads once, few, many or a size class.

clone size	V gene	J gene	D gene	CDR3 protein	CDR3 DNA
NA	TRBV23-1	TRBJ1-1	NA	CASSQGGVVNTEAFF	TGCGCCAGCAGTCAGGGGGGGGTCGTGAACACTGAAGCTTTCTTT
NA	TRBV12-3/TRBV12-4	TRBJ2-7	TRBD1	CASRDRGSSYEQYF	TGTGCCAGCAGGGACAGGGGAAGCTCCTACGAGCAGTACTTC
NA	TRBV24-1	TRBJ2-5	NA	CATSDPQETQYF	TGTGCCACCAGTGACCCCCAAGAGACCCAGTACTTC
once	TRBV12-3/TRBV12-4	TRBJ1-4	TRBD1	CASSVQGAREKLFF	TGTGCCAGCTCAGTCCAGGGGGCGCGTGAAAAACTGTTTTTT
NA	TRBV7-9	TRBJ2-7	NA	CASSLSEKFYEQYF	TGTGCCAGCAGCTTATCTGAGAAATTCTACGAGCAGTACTTC
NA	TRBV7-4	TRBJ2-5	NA	CASSLPRQGVDQETQYF	TGTGCCAGCAGCTTACCTAGACAAGGGGTCGACCAAGAGACCCAGTACTTC
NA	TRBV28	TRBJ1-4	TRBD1	CASSQTGTDEKLFF	TGTGCCAGCAGCCAGACAGGGACGGATGAAAAACTGTTTTTT
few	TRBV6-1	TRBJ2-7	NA	CASSPGLLASEQYF	TGTGCCAGCAGTCCGGGACTTCTCGCCTCCGAGCAGTACTTC
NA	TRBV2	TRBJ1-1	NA	CASSSPYREVDRGKDAFF	TGTGCCAGCTCATCCCCGTACAGGGAAGTCGATAGAGGGAAAGACGCTTTCTTT
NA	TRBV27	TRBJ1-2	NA	CASSIGPQYGYTF	TGTGCCAGCAGTATAGGACCCCAGTATGGCTACACCTTC
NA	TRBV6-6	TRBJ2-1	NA	CASSGGGGLGNEQFF	TGTGCCAGCAGTGGCGGAGGGGGCCTCGGTAATGAGCAGTTCTTC
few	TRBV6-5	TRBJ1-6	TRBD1	CASSLDRGPIYNSPLHF	TGTGCCAGCAGTTTGGACAGGGGGCCAATATATAATTCACCCCTCCACTTT
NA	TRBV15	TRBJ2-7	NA	CATSLRDWVDEQYF	TGTGCCACCAGCCTACGAGACTGGGTCGACGAGCAGTACTTC
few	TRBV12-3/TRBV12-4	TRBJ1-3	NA	CASINTGNTIYF	TGTGCCAGCATAAATACAGGAAACACCATATATTTT
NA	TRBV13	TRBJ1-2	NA	CASSPPEAGDQYGYTF	TGTGCCAGCAGCCCCCCTGAGGCAGGCGATCAGTATGGCTACACCTTC
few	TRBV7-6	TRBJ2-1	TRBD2	CASSLASSGVNEQFF	TGTGCCAGCAGCCTCGCGTCTAGCGGGGTTAATGAGCAGTTCTTC
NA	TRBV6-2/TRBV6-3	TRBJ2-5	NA	CASSYGTSPKQTQYF	TGTGCCAGCAGTTACGGGACATCACCCAAGCAGACCCAGTACTTC
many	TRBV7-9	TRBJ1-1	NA	CASSPGVIGIKNTEAFF	TGTGCCAGCAGCCCCGGCGTTATAGGGATTAAGAACACTGAAGCTTTCTTT
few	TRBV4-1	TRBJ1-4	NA	CASSQQPGQENEKLFF	TGCGCCAGCAGCCAACAACCGGGACAAGAGAATGAAAAACTGTTTTTT
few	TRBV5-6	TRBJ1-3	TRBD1	CASSPGTDGNTIYF	TGTGCCAGCAGCCCTGGGACAGACGGAAACACCATATATTTT
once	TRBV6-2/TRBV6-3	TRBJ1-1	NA	CVSSYISNTEAFF	TGTGTCAGCAGTTACATTTCGAACACTGAAGCTTTCTTT
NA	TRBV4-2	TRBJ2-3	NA	CASSLRTQPADTQYF	TGTGCCAGCAGCCTTAGGACTCAACCCGCAGATACGCAGTATTTT
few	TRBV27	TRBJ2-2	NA	CASIGANTGELFF	TGTGCCAGCATCGGCGCGAACACCGGGGAGCTGTTTTTT
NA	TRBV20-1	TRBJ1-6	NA	CSSHWDRGPSLHF	TGCAGTTCGCATTGGGACCGGGGGCCATCTCTCCACTTT
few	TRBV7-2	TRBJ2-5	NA	CASSSSVLETQYF	TGTGCCAGCAGCTCTAGCGTCTTAGAGACCCAGTACTTC
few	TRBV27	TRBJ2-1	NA	CASSPPRKEQFF	TGTGCCAGCAGTCCTCCCCGGAAAGAGCAGTTCTTC
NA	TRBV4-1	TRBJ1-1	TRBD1	CASGFPGQYTEAFF	TGCGCCAGCGGATTTCCGGGACAGTACACTGAAGCTTTCTTT
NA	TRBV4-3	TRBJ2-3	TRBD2	CASSQRDYITDTQYF	TGCGCCAGCAGCCAACGGGACTATATAACAGATACGCAGTATTTT
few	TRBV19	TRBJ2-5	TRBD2	CASSPTSGGALGETQYF	TGTGCCAGTAGCCCGACTAGCGGGGGGGCCTTGGGAGAGACCCAGTACTTC
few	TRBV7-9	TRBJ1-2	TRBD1	CASSLDRFTYGYTF	TGTGCCAGCAGCTTGGACAGGTTCACCTATGGCTACACCTTC
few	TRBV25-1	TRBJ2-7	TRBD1	CASRSRQGVDEQYF	TGTGCCAGCAGGAGCCGACAGGGGGTTGACGAGCAGTACTTC
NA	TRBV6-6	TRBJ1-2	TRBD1	CASSYRGGTAGGYTF	TGTGCCAGCAGTTACAGGGGCGGGACAGCTGGGGGCTACACCTTC
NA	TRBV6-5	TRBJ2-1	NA	CASSHGSEQFF	TGTGCCAGCAGCCACGGTTCCGAGCAGTTCTTC
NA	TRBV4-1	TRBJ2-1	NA	CASSQGISGQIDNEQFF	TGCGCCAGCAGCCAAGGGATCTCCGGACAGATAGACAATGAGCAGTTCTTC
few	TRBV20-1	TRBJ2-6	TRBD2	CSARVGRGAGANVLTF	TGCAGTGCTAGAGTAGGACGGGGGGCTGGGGCCAACGTCCTGACTTTC
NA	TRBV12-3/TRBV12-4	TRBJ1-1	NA	CANSLWIGTEAFF	TGTGCCAACAGTTTATGGATCGGTACTGAAGCTTTCTTT
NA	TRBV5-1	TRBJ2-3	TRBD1	CASTSQGTRTDTQYF	TGCGCCAGCACCTCACAGGGGACCAGGACAGATACGCAGTATTTT
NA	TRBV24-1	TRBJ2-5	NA	CATSDSSYQETQYF	TGTGCCACCAGTGATTCGTCGTACCAAGAGACCCAGTACTTC
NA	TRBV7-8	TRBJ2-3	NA	CASSLAILDTQYF	TGTGCCAGCAGCTTAGCGATACTGGATACGCAGTATTTT
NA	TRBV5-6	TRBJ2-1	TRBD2	CASRGSSGDYNEQFF	TGTGCCAGCAGGGGGTCTAGCGGTGATTACAATGAGCAGTTCTTC
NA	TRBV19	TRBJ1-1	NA	CASSIPGEIWTEAFF	TGTGCCAGTAGTATCCCGGGTGAAATCTGGACTGAAGCTTTCTTT
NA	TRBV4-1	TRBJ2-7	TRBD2	CASSQDWVGEGFYEQYF	TGCGCCAGCAGCCAAGATTGGGTGGGGGAGGGCTTCTACGAGCAGTACTTC
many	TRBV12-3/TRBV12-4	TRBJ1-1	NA	CASSSGTSTEAFF	TGTGCCAGCAGTTCAGGGACCAGCACTGAAGCTTTCTTT
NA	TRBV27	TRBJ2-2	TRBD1	CASSAFDNRGRLANAGELFF	TGTGCCAGCAGTGCTTTCGACAACAGGGGGCGTTTGGCTAACGCCGGGGAGCTGTTTTTT
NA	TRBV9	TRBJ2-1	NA	CASSVGAAMGVHGNEQFF	TGTGCCAGCAGTGTAGGCGCAGCGATGGGAGTTCACGGCAATGAGCAGTTCTTC
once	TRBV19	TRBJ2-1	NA	CASTGGPRDNEQFF	TGTGCCAGTACCGGGGGCCCGAGGGACAATGAGCAGTTCTTC
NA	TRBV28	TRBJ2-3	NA	CASSLEGLNTDTQYF	TGTGCCAGCAGTTTAGAAGGCCTGAACACAGATACGCAGTATTTT